Listed here are 5 T cell receptor beta chains from one sample, sequenced in a study of OX40 agonist ivuxolimab in advanced cancers. Method: immunoSEQ multiplex PCR; TCRdb's copy keeps in-frame clones and lacks some. Among 80,000 to 100,000 clones listed, 70% to 90% were seen once. This specimen was CD4+ or CD8+ T cells sorted from blood, taken in a trial of the OX40 agonist ivuxolimab. Receptors originate from an adult with an advanced solid tumor such as melanoma, head and neck, liver or kidney cancer.

With respect to this clone: A read error is likely, as this CDR3 ends without the conserved phenylalanine or tryptophan. The gene calls are TRBV6-1 and TRBJ1-6; the D gene is possibly TRBD1 (5 bases). Germline-derived CDR1 and CDR2 are MNHNS and SASEGT. Trimming took off 4 bases at V and 7 bases at J, with 11 bases between the two ends. This CDR3 comprises 14 residues. The CDR3 DNA is TGTGCCAGCAGTGGTGTAGGGGTGAATTCACCCCTCCACCTT. As protein: CASSGVGVNSPLHL.

This chain uses TRBV28 with TRBJ1-3, with a weak D call TRBD1 (6 bases). CDR3 size: 15 residues. Germline V lookup: CDR1 MDHEN, CDR2 SYDVKM. Trimming cost V 2 bases and J 0 bases, with 8 bases left between them. The CDR3 is CASSLGGASGNTIYF. CDR3 sequence (DNA): TGTGCCAGCAGTTTAGGGGGGGCCTCTGGAAACACCATATATTTT.

V gene TRBV10-3 combines with J gene TRBJ2-7, with TRBD1 identical over 10 bases. The CDR3 extends over 13 amino acids. With 10 bases clipped from V and 4 bases from J, the junction kept 7 bases outside the gene matches. CDR1 and CDR2 from the germline V gene are ENHRY and SYGVKD. The CDR3: CASTGTGEYEQYF. The CDR3 region has the DNA TGTGCCAGTACCGGGACAGGGGAATACGAGCAGTACTTC.

The gene calls are TRBV5-1 and TRBJ2-3; 7 nucleotides agree with TRBD1. The CDR3 extends over 15 amino acids. V was clipped by 5 bases and J by 0 bases; unmatched bases: 6. The germline V gene has CDR1 SGHRS and CDR2 YFSETQ. This CDR3 is CASSQGDPSTDTQYF. The CDR3 DNA follows: TGCGCCAGCAGTCAGGGGGACCCTAGCACAGATACGCAGTATTTT.

The CDR3: CASSLPPLNTEAFF. The CDR3 DNA follows: TGTGCCAGCAGCTTACCACCCCTGAACACTGAAGCTTTCTTT. The chain links TRBV13 to TRBJ1-1; unclear D gene. Germline-derived CDR1 and CDR2 are PRHDT and FYEKMQ (reference sequence). This CDR3 is built from 14 residues. V was cut by 2 bases and J by 0 bases, with 7 bases left in between.